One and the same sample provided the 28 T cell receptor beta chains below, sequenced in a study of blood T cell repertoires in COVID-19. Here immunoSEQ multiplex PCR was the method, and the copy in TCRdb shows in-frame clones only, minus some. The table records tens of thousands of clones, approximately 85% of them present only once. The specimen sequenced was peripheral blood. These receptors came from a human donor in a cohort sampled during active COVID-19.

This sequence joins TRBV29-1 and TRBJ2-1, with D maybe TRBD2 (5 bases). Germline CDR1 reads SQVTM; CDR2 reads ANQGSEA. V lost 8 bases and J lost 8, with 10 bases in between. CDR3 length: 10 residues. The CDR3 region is CSSRVDEQFF. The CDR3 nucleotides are TGCAGCTCGAGGGTTGATGAGCAGTTCTTC.

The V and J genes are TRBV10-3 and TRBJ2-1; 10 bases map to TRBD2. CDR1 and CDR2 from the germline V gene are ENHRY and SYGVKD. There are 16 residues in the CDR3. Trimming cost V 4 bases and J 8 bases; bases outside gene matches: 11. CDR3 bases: TGTGCCATCAGTGTGTCTAGCGGGAGTACTAAGGATGAGCAGTTCTTC. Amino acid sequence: CAISVSSGSTKDEQFF.

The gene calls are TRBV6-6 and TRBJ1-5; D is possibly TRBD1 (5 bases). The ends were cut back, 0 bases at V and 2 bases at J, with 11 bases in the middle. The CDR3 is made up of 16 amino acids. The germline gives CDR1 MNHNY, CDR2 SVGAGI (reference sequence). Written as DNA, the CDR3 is TGTGCCAGCAGTTACTCGAGCGGGGGGGGCAATCAGCCCCAGCATTTT. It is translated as CASSYSSGGGNQPQHF.

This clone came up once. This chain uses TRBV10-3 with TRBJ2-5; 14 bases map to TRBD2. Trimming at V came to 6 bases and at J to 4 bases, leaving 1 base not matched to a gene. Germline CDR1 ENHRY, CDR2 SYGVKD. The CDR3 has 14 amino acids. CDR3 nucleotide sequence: TGTGCCATCAGAGGACTAGCGGGAGGAGAGACCCAGTACTTC. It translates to CAIRGLAGGETQYF.

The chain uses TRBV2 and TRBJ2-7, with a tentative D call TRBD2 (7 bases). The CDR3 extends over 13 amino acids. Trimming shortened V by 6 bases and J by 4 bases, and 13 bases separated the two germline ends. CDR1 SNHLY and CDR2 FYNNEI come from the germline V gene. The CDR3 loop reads CASRLQGGYEQYF. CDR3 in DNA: TGTGCCAGCAGGTTACAGGGAGGGTACGAGCAGTACTTC.

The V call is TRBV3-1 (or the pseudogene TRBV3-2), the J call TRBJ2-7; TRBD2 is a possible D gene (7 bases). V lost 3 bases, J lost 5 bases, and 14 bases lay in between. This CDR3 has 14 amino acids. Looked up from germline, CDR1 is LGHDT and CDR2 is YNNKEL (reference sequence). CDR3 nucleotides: TGTGCCAGCAGCCAGGGGGGGCCGCGAGACGAGCAGTACTTC. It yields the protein CASSQGGPRDEQYF.

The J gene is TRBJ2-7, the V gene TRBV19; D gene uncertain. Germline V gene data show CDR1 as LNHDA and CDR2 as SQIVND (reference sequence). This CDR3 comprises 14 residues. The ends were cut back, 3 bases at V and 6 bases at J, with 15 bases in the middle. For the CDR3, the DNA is TGTGCCAGTAGTATGTTCGGTAGCCCCGGCGAGCAGTACTTC. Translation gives CASSMFGSPGEQYF.

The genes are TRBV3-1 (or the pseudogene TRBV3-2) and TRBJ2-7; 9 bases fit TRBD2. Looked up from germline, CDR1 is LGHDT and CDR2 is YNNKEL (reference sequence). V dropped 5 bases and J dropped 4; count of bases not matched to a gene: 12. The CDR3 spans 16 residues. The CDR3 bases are TGTGCCAGCAGCGGTCATGAAGCGGGAGGTAAGTACGAGCAGTACTTC. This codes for CASSGHEAGGKYEQYF.

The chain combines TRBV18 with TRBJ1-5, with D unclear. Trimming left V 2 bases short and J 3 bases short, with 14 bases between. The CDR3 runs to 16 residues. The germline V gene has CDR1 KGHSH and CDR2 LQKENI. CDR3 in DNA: TGTGCCAGCTCACCAGGAGTGATGAGGGTCAATCAGCCCCAGCATTTT. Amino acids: CASSPGVMRVNQPQHF.

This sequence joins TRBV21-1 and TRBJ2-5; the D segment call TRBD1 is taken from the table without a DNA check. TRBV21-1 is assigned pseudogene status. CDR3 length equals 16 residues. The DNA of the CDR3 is TGTGCCAGCAGCAACCCGGGACAGGGGGCGGGGGAGACCCAGTACTTC. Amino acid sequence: CASSNPGQGAGETQYF.

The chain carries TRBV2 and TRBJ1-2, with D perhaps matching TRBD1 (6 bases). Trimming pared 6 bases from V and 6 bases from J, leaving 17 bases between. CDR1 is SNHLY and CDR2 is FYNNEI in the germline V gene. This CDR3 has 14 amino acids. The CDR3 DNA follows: TGTGCCAGCAGATTAATACCGGGACAACATGGCTACACCTTC. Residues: CASRLIPGQHGYTF.

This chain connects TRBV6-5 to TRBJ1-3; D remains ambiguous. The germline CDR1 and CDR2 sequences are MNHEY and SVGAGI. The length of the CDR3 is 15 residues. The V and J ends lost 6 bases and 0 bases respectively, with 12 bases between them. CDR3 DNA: TGTGCCAGCAGACCCCTCCGGAGCTCTGGAAACACCATATATTTT. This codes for CASRPLRSSGNTIYF.

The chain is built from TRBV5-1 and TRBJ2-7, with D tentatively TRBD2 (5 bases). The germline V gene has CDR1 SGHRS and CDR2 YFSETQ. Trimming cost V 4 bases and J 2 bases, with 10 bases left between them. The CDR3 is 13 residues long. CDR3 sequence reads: CASSIGLAYEQYF. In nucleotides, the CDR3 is TGCGCCAGCAGCATCGGACTGGCCTACGAGCAGTACTTC. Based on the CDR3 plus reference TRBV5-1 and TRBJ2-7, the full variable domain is KAGVTQTPRYLIKTRGQQVTLSCSPISGHRSVSWYQQTPGQGLQFLFEYFSETQRNKGNFPGRFSGRQFSNSRSEMNVSTLELGDSALYLCASSIGLAYEQYFGPGTRLTVT.

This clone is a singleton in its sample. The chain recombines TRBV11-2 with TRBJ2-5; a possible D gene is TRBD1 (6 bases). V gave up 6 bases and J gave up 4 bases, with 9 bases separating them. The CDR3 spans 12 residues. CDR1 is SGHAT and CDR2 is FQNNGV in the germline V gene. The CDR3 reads CASSRGGETQYF. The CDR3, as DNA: TGTGCCAGCAGTCGAGGGGGAGAGACCCAGTACTTC.

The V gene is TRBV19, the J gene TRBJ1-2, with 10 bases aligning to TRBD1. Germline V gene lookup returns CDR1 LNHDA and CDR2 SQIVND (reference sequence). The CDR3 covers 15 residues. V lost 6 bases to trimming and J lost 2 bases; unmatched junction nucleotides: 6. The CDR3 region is CASRTGGNGNYGYTF. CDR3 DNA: TGTGCCAGTAGGACAGGGGGCAACGGGAACTATGGCTACACCTTC.

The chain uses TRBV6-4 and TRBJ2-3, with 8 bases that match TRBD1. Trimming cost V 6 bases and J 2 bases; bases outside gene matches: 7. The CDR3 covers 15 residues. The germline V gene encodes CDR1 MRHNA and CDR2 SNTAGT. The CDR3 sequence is CASRKGTGPTDTQYF. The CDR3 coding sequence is TGTGCCAGCAGAAAGGGGACAGGACCCACAGATACGCAGTATTTT.

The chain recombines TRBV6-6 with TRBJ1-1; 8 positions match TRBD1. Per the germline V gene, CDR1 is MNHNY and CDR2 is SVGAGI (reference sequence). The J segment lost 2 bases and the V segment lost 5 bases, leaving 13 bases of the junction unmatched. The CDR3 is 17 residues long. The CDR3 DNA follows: TGTGCCAGCAGTCCGAGACAGGGGAGTGTTGCAAACACTGAAGCTTTCTTT. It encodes CASSPRQGSVANTEAFF.

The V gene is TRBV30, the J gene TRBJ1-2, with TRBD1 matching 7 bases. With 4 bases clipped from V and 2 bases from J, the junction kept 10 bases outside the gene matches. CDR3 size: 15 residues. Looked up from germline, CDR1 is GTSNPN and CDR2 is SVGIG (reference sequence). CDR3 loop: CAWNRENRGNYGYTF. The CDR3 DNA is TGTGCCTGGAATAGAGAGAACAGGGGAAACTATGGCTACACCTTC.

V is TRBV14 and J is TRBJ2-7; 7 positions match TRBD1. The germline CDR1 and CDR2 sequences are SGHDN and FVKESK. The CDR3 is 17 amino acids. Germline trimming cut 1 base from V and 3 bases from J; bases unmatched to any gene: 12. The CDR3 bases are TGTGCCAGCAGCCAAGGAAGGGACAGCCCAAGGGACTACGAGCAGTACTTC. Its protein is CASSQGRDSPRDYEQYF.

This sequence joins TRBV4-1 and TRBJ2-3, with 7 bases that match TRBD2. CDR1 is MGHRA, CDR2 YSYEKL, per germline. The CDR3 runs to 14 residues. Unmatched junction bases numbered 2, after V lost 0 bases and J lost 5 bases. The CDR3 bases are TGCGCCAGCAGCCAAGAACCGGGAGGAGATACGCAGTATTTT. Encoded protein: CASSQEPGGDTQYF.

The CDR3 loop is CASSYAGGQGSPLHF. In nucleotides, the CDR3 is TGTGCCAGCAGTTACGCAGGGGGCCAGGGTTCACCCCTCCACTTT. This chain uses TRBV6-5 with TRBJ1-6; 8 positions agree with TRBD1. Trimming at V came to 2 bases and at J to 9 bases, leaving 6 bases not matched to a gene. CDR1 and CDR2 (germline): MNHEY, SVGAGI. The CDR3 has 15 residues.

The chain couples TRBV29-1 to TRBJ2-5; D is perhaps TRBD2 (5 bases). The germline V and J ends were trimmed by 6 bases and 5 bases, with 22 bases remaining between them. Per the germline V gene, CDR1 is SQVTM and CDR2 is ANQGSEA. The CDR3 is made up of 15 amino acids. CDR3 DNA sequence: TGCAGCGTGGCTGGAGGTATTGGATCTTCGGAGACCCAGTACTTC. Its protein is CSVAGGIGSSETQYF.

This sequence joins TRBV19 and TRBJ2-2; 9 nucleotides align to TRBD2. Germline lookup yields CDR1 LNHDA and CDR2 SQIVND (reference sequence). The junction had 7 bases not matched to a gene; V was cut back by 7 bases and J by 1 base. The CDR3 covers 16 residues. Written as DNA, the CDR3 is TGTGCCAGTACCCCTAGCGGGAAAGGGAACACCGGGGAGCTGTTTTTT. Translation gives CASTPSGKGNTGELFF.

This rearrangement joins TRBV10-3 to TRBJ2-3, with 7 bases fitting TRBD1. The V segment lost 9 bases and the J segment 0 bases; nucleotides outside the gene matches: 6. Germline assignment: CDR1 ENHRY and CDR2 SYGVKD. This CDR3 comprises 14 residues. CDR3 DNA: TGTGCCATTGCCGGGACAGTGAGCACAGATACGCAGTATTTT. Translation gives CAIAGTVSTDTQYF.

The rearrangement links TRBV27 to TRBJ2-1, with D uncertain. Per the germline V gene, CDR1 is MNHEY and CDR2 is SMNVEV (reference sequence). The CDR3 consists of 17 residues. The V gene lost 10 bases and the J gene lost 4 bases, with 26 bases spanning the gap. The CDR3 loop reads CATSSTLPGTPYNEQFF. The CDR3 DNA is TGTGCCACCTCTTCAACCCTCCCGGGTACCCCATACAATGAGCAGTTCTTC.

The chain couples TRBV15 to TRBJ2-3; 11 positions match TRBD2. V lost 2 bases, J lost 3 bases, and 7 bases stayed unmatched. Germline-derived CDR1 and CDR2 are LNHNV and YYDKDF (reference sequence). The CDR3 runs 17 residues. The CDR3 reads CATSRTSGGQRTDTQYF. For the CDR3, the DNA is TGTGCCACCAGCAGAACTAGCGGGGGTCAGAGAACAGATACGCAGTATTTT.

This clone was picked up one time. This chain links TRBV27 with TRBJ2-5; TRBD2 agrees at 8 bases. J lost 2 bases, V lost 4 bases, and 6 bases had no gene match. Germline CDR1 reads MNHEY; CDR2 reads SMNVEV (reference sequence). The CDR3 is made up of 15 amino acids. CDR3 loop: CASSYGGAKQETQYF. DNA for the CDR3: TGTGCCAGCAGTTACGGGGGGGCTAAACAAGAGACCCAGTACTTC.

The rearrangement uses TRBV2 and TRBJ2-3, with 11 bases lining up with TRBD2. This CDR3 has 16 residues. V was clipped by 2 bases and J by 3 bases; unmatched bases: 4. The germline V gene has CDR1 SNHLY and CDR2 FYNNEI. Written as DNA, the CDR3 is TGTGCCAGCAGTGAACTGGGACTAGCGGTAACAGATACGCAGTATTTT. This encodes CASSELGLAVTDTQYF. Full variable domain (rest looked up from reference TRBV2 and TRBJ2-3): EPEVTQTPSHQVTQMGQEVILRCVPISNHLYFYWYRQILGQKVEFLVSFYNNEISEKSEIFDDQFSVERPDGSNFTLKIRSTKLEDSAMYFCASSELGLAVTDTQYFGPGTRLTVL.